This entry lists 8 T cell receptor beta chains sequenced from one sample in a study of T cells after yellow fever vaccination. TCRdb reprocessed the 5' RACE reads via MiXCR and lists one record per CDR3 protein. In the table there are around 310,000 distinct CDR3 sequences, about 8.7% of which are singletons. Sequencing used PBMCs, obtained on the day of the first yellow fever vaccination. These TCRs come from a man aged 18-30 years who received the YFV17D yellow fever vaccine.

This clonotype was seen repeatedly, ten times or more. V usage is TRBV5-1 and J usage is TRBJ2-2, with 7 bases lining up with TRBD2. Germline CDR1 SGHRS, CDR2 YFSETQ. Germline trimming cut 4 bases from V and 6 bases from J; bases unmatched to any gene: 6. The CDR3 consists of 14 residues. The CDR3 DNA is TGCGCCAGCAGCGCTGGACTAGTGGCCGGGGAGCTGTTTTTT. The encoded protein is CASSAGLVAGELFF.

The chain combines TRBV12-3 or TRBV12-4 with TRBJ2-7; TRBD1 is a possible D gene (6 bases). This CDR3 spans 14 amino acids. Trimming removed 7 bases at V and 2 bases at J, with 15 bases between. The CDR3 loop reads CASNIGGQTYEQYF. In nucleotides, the CDR3 is TGTGCCAGCAATATTGGTGGACAGACCTACGAGCAGTACTTC.

This clonotype was seen more than once but under ten times. The chain uses TRBV7-9 and TRBJ1-1; no firm D call. The CDR3 has 14 residues. Germline CDR1 reads SEHNR; CDR2 reads FQNEAQ (reference sequence). The germline V and J ends were trimmed by 5 bases and 6 bases, with 16 bases remaining between them. The CDR3 DNA follows: TGTGCCAGCAGCGCTAGCGGAGGGAGTCCTGAAGCTTTCTTT. Protein sequence: CASSASGGSPEAFF.

V gene TRBV5-6 combines with J gene TRBJ2-7; maybe TRBD1 (6 bases). Looked up from germline, CDR1 is SGHDT and CDR2 is YYEEEE. The CDR3 runs to 15 residues. The V and J ends lost 2 bases and 0 bases respectively, with 12 bases between them. The CDR3 reads CASSLRDTNSYEQYF. The CDR3 DNA reads TGTGCCAGCAGCTTACGGGACACAAACTCCTACGAGCAGTACTTC.

This clonotype was recorded many times. V usage is TRBV7-9 and J usage is TRBJ2-5, with D perhaps TRBD1 or TRBD2 (6 bases each). Deletions cut 0 bases from V and 5 bases from J, with 16 bases between. The germline CDR1 and CDR2 sequences are SEHNR and FQNEAQ (reference sequence). The CDR3 has 16 amino acids. The CDR3, as DNA: TGTGCCAGCAGCTTAGCTCGGGGGCATCCGCCCGAGACCCAGTACTTC. Protein sequence: CASSLARGHPPETQYF. Drawing the rest from reference TRBV7-9 and TRBJ2-5, the complete variable domain is DTGVSQNPRHKITKRGQNVTFRCDPISEHNRLYWYRQTLGQGPEFLTYFQNEAQLEKSRLLSDRFSAERPKGSFSTLEIQRTEQGDSAMYLCASSLARGHPPETQYFGPGTRLLVL.

This clonotype has a handful of counts. The chain employs TRBV7-9 and TRBJ2-3; D possibly matches TRBD1 or TRBD2 (5 bases each). CDR3 size: 15 residues. Germline V lookup: CDR1 SEHNR, CDR2 FQNEAQ (reference sequence). V lost 5 bases to trimming and J lost 0 bases, with 12 bases between them. CDR3 in amino acids: CASSTLRGSTDTQYF. Here the CDR3 DNA reads TGTGCCAGCAGCACACTCCGGGGCAGCACAGATACGCAGTATTTT.

V and J are TRBV18 and TRBJ1-2, with a possible D match to TRBD1 (5 bases). Germline CDR1 reads KGHSH; CDR2 reads LQKENI. Between the trimmed V and J ends, which lost 4 bases and 4 bases, there was a span of 10 bases. The CDR3 extends over 13 amino acids. The CDR3 region has the DNA TGTGCCAGCTCACACGGGGCATCCTATGGCTACACCTTC. It translates to CASSHGASYGYTF.

This clonotype occurred a few times. This chain links TRBV7-9 with TRBJ2-3, with no clear D. The CDR3 covers 11 residues. Germline CDR1 reads SEHNR; CDR2 reads FQNEAQ (reference sequence). CDR3 residues: CAIQSTDTQYF. Written as DNA, the CDR3 is TGTGCGATCCAGAGCACAGATACGCAGTATTTT.